This T cell receptor beta chain originates from a study of response to subunit inactivated influenza vaccine. Notes on this clonotype: Its antigen is as yet unknown.

The V and J ends lost 1 base and 9 bases, in that order; junction bases with no gene match: 9. This CDR3 has 15 amino acids. Germline V CDR1 and CDR2: SGHTA, FQGTGA. Broader study findings: Each seasonal influenza vaccination recruits few new T cells, the authors suggested.

TCRdb re-called the RT-PCR reads with MiXCR, one entry per CDR3 protein. The sample has under 550,000 distinct CDR3 sequences, around 7.7% seen once. The genes are TRBV7-3 and TRBJ2-1, with TRBD2 identical over 7 bases. This receptor was identified in a man between 50 and 69 years old who received an inactivated influenza vaccine. The material sequenced was PBMCs from blood, taken roughly 24 months after vaccination. In DNA, the CDR3 is TGTGCCAGCAGCTTAAACTCGGCGGGAGTGGGTGAGCAGTTCTTC. It encodes CASSLNSAGVGEQFF.